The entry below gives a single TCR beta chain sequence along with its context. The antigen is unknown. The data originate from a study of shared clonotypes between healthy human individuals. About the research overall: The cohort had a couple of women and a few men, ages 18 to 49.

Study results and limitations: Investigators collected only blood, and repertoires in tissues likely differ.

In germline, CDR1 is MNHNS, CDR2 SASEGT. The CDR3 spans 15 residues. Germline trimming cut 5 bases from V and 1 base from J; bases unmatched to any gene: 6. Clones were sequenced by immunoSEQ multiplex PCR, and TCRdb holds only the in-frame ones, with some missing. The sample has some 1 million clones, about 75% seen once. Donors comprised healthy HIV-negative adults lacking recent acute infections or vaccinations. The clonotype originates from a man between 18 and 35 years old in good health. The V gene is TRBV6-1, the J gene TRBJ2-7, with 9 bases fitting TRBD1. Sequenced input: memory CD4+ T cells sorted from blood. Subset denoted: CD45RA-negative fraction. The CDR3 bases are TGTGCCAGCAGTATGACAGGGGGGGCTTCCTACGAGCAGTACTTC. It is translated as CASSMTGGASYEQYF.